The clone carrying this T cell receptor delta chain was counted at least ten times. As yet, its antigen is unknown. This sample is drawn from a study of γδ T cells in repeated Plasmodium falciparum infection. About the study: Timepoints: baseline, immediately before selected infections, and 21 days after every infection.

General study findings and limits: Malian children's Vdelta2-negative repertoires appeared more expanded and less diverse than Australians'. Vdelta2-negative gammadelta repertoires, largely Vdelta1+, seemingly showed infection-driven waves of new clonal selection.

V gave up 1 base and J gave up 1 base; unmatched junction bases: 21. This CDR3 is 25 amino acids long. Germline CDR1 TSWWSYY, CDR2 QGS. TCRdb re-called clones from the multiplex PCR reads using CATT. The profile shows under 60,000 delta-chain clones, 1.5% to 2% of them singletons. Bulk repertoires came from Vgamma9/Vdelta2+ or Vdelta2-negative gammadelta T cells flow-sorted from PBMC. This TCR was sampled from a pool of human donors (malaria-infected and uninfected, not separated). The chain recombines TRDV1 with TRDJ3; 11 bases align to TRDD3. Source material: gamma-delta T cells from blood. The CDR3 region is CALGERYLFLLLGDRGSWDTRQMFF. CDR3 coding DNA: TGTGCTCTTGGGGAACGCTACCTTTTCCTATTACTGGGGGATAGAGGGTCCTGGGACACCCGACAGATGTTTTTC.